Listed below are T cell receptor beta chains from one sample, sequenced in a study of blood T cell repertoires in COVID-19. The assay was immunoSEQ multiplex PCR, and TCRdb's table has in-frame clones only and misses some. This sample yields fewer than 200,000 clones, of which about nine tenths are seen a single time; roughly 8.9% belongs to the top ten. The sequencing input was PBMCs or T cells enriched from blood (not recorded which). These receptors came from a woman between 18 and 30 years old who had recovered from COVID-19. CDR3s include the opening cysteine and the closing phenylalanine or tryptophan. Fields, in order: clone size, V gene, D gene, J gene, CDR3 DNA, CDR3 protein. A D gene is named only where the DNA matches it firmly. Clone size is not always given. Where it is, it says once, few, many or a class for expanded clones.

size: NA
V: TRBV14
D: NA
J: TRBJ2-7
DNA: TGTGCCAGCAGCCAAGAGGTGCGGGGTTCCAACGAGCAGTACTTC
CDR3: CASSQEVRGSNEQYF

size: NA
V: TRBV19
D: TRBD1
J: TRBJ1-1
DNA: TGTGCCAGTAGTTCCACGGGACAGGGGAACACTGAAGCTTTCTTT
CDR3: CASSSTGQGNTEAFF

size: once
V: TRBV15
D: TRBD1
J: TRBJ1-1
DNA: TGTGCCACCAGCAGAGATCAGGGGGGTGAGGCTTTCTTT
CDR3: CATSRDQGGEAFF

size: NA
V: TRBV4-2
D: TRBD2
J: TRBJ2-5
DNA: TGTGCCACCCGTCTGCGACTAGCTCCTGAAGAGACCCAGTACTTC
CDR3: CATRLRLAPEETQYF

size: NA
V: TRBV28
D: NA
J: TRBJ2-7
DNA: TGTGCCAGCAGTTCAAGCGGAGGGGACCGCTACGAGCAGTACTTC
CDR3: CASSSSGGDRYEQYF

size: NA
V: TRBV5-1
D: TRBD2
J: TRBJ2-1
DNA: TGCGCCAGCAGCTTCACCCTAGCGGGAGATATCAATGAGCAGTTCTTC
CDR3: CASSFTLAGDINEQFF

size: NA
V: TRBV18
D: TRBD1
J: TRBJ2-7
DNA: TGTGCCAGCTCATCCCCCGGGACAGGGGCCTACGAGCAGTACTTC
CDR3: CASSSPGTGAYEQYF

size: NA
V: TRBV28
D: TRBD1
J: TRBJ2-2
DNA: TGTGCCAGCAACGGACAGGGGTCCGGGGAGCTGTTTTTT
CDR3: CASNGQGSGELFF

size: NA
V: TRBV9
D: TRBD1
J: TRBJ2-7
DNA: TGTGCCAGCAGCGTCGGGACAGCCCGCTCCTACGAGCAGTACTTC
CDR3: CASSVGTARSYEQYF

size: NA
V: TRBV7-9
D: NA
J: TRBJ2-7
DNA: TGTGCCAGCAGCGATCAGCGGAGCGAGCAGTACTTC
CDR3: CASSDQRSEQYF

size: NA
V: TRBV6-1
D: TRBD1
J: TRBJ1-6
DNA: TGTGCCAGCAGTGGACAGGGGGCGGCATCCCCAAATTCACCCCTCCACTTT
CDR3: CASSGQGAASPNSPLHF

size: NA
V: TRBV6-5
D: TRBD1
J: TRBJ2-2
DNA: TGTGCCAGCAGCGTCGGACAGGTGAACACCGGGGAGCTGTTTTTT
CDR3: CASSVGQVNTGELFF

size: few
V: TRBV5-5
D: TRBD1
J: TRBJ1-4
DNA: TGTGCCAGCAGCACACTCAGGGGGCCGGATGAAAAACTGTTTTTT
CDR3: CASSTLRGPDEKLFF

size: NA
V: TRBV4-1
D: NA
J: TRBJ1-3
DNA: TGCGCCAGCAGCCAGGACCGAGGGGGTTCTGGAAACACCATATATTTT
CDR3: CASSQDRGGSGNTIYF

size: NA
V: TRBV30
D: NA
J: TRBJ1-3
DNA: TGTGCCTGGAGCGGGGGACGCAGCTCTGGAAACACCATATATTTT
CDR3: CAWSGGRSSGNTIYF

size: NA
V: TRBV7-2
D: TRBD1
J: TRBJ1-3
DNA: TGTGCCAGCAGCCCGACAGGGTATCCTGGAAACACCATATATTTT
CDR3: CASSPTGYPGNTIYF

size: NA
V: TRBV5-4
D: NA
J: TRBJ2-5
DNA: TGTGCCAGCAGCTTGGGTGGACTCCAAGAGACCCAGTACTTC
CDR3: CASSLGGLQETQYF

size: NA
V: TRBV2
D: NA
J: TRBJ2-3
DNA: TGTGCCAGCGAGAGAGGGTTTGGCACAGATACGCAGTATTTT
CDR3: CASERGFGTDTQYF

size: NA
V: TRBV5-1
D: TRBD1
J: TRBJ2-7
DNA: TGCGCCAGCAGCCCCGGGACAGGTCCCTACGAGCAGTACTTC
CDR3: CASSPGTGPYEQYF

size: NA
V: TRBV28
D: NA
J: TRBJ1-3
DNA: TGTGCCAGCAGGCTTACTGAATCTGGAAACACCATATATTTT
CDR3: CASRLTESGNTIYF

size: NA
V: TRBV5-4
D: NA
J: TRBJ1-2
DNA: TGTGCCAGCAGCTTGAGGGAGTATGGCTACACCTTC
CDR3: CASSLREYGYTF

size: NA
V: TRBV6-2/TRBV6-3
D: NA
J: TRBJ2-5
DNA: TGTGCCAGCAGTCCCCGGACAGTGTTTGGGCAAGAGACCCAGTACTTC
CDR3: CASSPRTVFGQETQYF

size: NA
V: TRBV2
D: TRBD2
J: TRBJ2-5
DNA: TGTGCCAGCAGTGGGACTAGCGGGAGGGCCGGGAAGACCCAGTACTTC
CDR3: CASSGTSGRAGKTQYF

size: NA
V: TRBV7-8
D: TRBD1
J: TRBJ2-6
DNA: TGTGCCAGCAGCTTAGCGGGACAGACCTCGGCCGGGGCCAACGTCCTGACTTTC
CDR3: CASSLAGQTSAGANVLTF

size: NA
V: TRBV5-1
D: NA
J: TRBJ2-2
DNA: TGCGCCAGCAGCTTGGTGGACTCTAGCACCGGGGAGCTGTTTTTT
CDR3: CASSLVDSSTGELFF

size: once
V: TRBV11-3
D: NA
J: TRBJ2-1
DNA: TGTGCCAGCAGCTCTACCTACAATGAGCAGTTCTTC
CDR3: CASSSTYNEQFF

size: few
V: TRBV27
D: NA
J: TRBJ2-1
DNA: TGTGCCAGCAGTTTAATCGGGGGTCGTTCCTACAATGAGCAGTTCTTC
CDR3: CASSLIGGRSYNEQFF

size: NA
V: TRBV27
D: NA
J: TRBJ1-1
DNA: TGTGCCAGCAGTACAGGGCCGGACACTGAAGCTTTCTTT
CDR3: CASSTGPDTEAFF

size: NA
V: TRBV5-1
D: NA
J: TRBJ2-1
DNA: TGCGCCAGCAGCTTGGGTAGCGCCCACAATGAGCAGTTCTTC
CDR3: CASSLGSAHNEQFF

size: NA
V: TRBV10-3
D: NA
J: TRBJ2-2
DNA: TGTGCCATCAGTGACAGGGTATCCTACACCGGGGAGCTGTTTTTT
CDR3: CAISDRVSYTGELFF

size: NA
V: TRBV7-2
D: NA
J: TRBJ1-6
DNA: TGTGCCAGCAGCTTCGGCCAGGTGTGGCAGGGTTCACCCCTCCACTTT
CDR3: CASSFGQVWQGSPLHF

size: few
V: TRBV7-8
D: NA
J: TRBJ2-2
DNA: TGTGCCAGCAGACTTGACAGCACCGGGGAGCTGTTTTTT
CDR3: CASRLDSTGELFF

size: NA
V: TRBV18
D: NA
J: TRBJ1-3
DNA: TGTGCCAGCTCACCTAACGAGGCTGGAAACACCATATATTTT
CDR3: CASSPNEAGNTIYF

size: NA
V: TRBV6-5
D: NA
J: TRBJ2-5
DNA: TGTGCCAGCAGTTTGAGGGAGACCCAGTACTTC
CDR3: CASSLRETQYF

size: NA
V: TRBV2
D: TRBD2
J: TRBJ2-2
DNA: TGTGCCAGCGGTGGACTAGCCGTAAACACCGGGGAGCTGTTTTTT
CDR3: CASGGLAVNTGELFF

size: few
V: TRBV29-1
D: NA
J: TRBJ1-3
DNA: TGCAGCGTTCGGGGGGAAGGAGGAAACACCATATATTTT
CDR3: CSVRGEGGNTIYF

size: once
V: TRBV10-3
D: NA
J: TRBJ1-1
DNA: TGTGCCATCAGAACCGGGACTTCCTTGAACACTGAAGCTTTCTTT
CDR3: CAIRTGTSLNTEAFF

size: few
V: TRBV5-5
D: NA
J: TRBJ1-3
DNA: TGTGCCAGCAGCTTGGGGGCCGGTGGAAACACCATATATTTT
CDR3: CASSLGAGGNTIYF

size: NA
V: TRBV9
D: TRBD1
J: TRBJ1-2
DNA: TGTGCCAGCAGCGCACAGGGGTTAGGCTATGGCTACACCTTC
CDR3: CASSAQGLGYGYTF

size: NA
V: TRBV9
D: NA
J: TRBJ2-7
DNA: TGTGCCAGCAGCAGGGACTTCTACGAGCAGTACTTC
CDR3: CASSRDFYEQYF

size: NA
V: TRBV4-1
D: TRBD2
J: TRBJ2-1
DNA: TGCGCCAGCAGCGAAGGTAGCGGGGGGGACAATGAGCAGTTCTTC
CDR3: CASSEGSGGDNEQFF